A single sample is the source of the 31 T cell receptor beta chains below, sequenced in a study of cytomegalovirus exposure and HLA in healthy donors. The PCR contained 60 Vbeta and 13 Jbeta primers. Method: immunoSEQ multiplex PCR; TCRdb's copy keeps in-frame clones and lacks some. The sample totals around 70,000 clones. Source material: PBMCs. The receptors here all came from a woman aged 40 to 50 in good health and CMV-seropositive.

This chain links TRBV10-3 with TRBJ1-5; weak D call: TRBD1 (6 bases). The CDR3 consists of 17 residues. Germline V gene data show CDR1 as ENHRY and CDR2 as SYGVKD. The ends were cut back, 6 bases at V and 4 bases at J, with 22 bases in the middle. Here the CDR3 DNA reads TGTGCCATCAGAGGCGGAAGGACAGCCGAAGGAAATCAGCCCCAGCATTTT. Translating it yields CAIRGGRTAEGNQPQHF.

V usage is TRBV14 and J usage is TRBJ2-5, with TRBD2 as a possible D gene (7 bases). Germline V gives CDR1 SGHDN, CDR2 FVKESK. Deletions cut 1 base from V and 7 bases from J, with 10 bases between. CDR3 length equals 13 residues. In nucleotides, the CDR3 is TGTGCCAGCAGCCAAGCTAGGGGGGGGACCCAGTACTTC. This translates into CASSQARGGTQYF.

Of note for this clone: This CDR3 fails to terminate in the conserved phenylalanine or tryptophan, so it likely reflects a read error. The DNA is left out, because the CDR3 cannot be placed on it with certainty; the CDR3 is given as TCRdb lists it. The chain combines TRBV4-3 with TRBJ1-2; the table gives TRBD1 as D, unverified against the DNA. Germline-derived CDR1 and CDR2 are LGHNA and YSLEER. 11 amino acids form the CDR3, both terminal residues included. CDR3 sequence: CASSQEGERAY.

The chain recombines TRBV5-1 with TRBJ2-1; 10 nucleotides agree with TRBD2. The V and J ends lost 4 bases and 9 bases, in that order; junction bases with no gene match: 10. The length of the CDR3 is 15 residues. Germline CDR1 is SGHRS and CDR2 is YFSETQ. The CDR3 loop reads CASSPSSGGTGEQFF. The CDR3 DNA reads TGCGCCAGCAGCCCATCTAGCGGGGGTACGGGTGAGCAGTTCTTC.

The chain links TRBV5-1 to TRBJ2-2, with no clear D. With 0 bases removed from V and 0 bases from J, the gap between germline ends came to 6 bases. This CDR3 spans 15 amino acids. Germline V gene lookup returns CDR1 SGHRS and CDR2 YFSETQ. The CDR3: CASSLDSTNTGELFF. CDR3 in DNA: TGCGCCAGCAGCTTGGACTCAACGAACACCGGGGAGCTGTTTTTT.

The chain uses TRBV28 and TRBJ2-5; 9 bases are shared with TRBD1. The J call may be faulty, since TRBJ2-7 better matches the DNA end. Germline assignment: CDR1 MDHEN and CDR2 SYDVKM. The CDR3 sequence is 16 residues long. The CDR3 loop reads CASSFAPDRGFHEQYF. In DNA, the CDR3 is TGTGCCAGCAGTTTCGCCCCGGACAGGGGCTTCCACGAGCAGTACTTC.

The J gene is TRBJ2-7, the V gene TRBV6-5; TRBD1 matches at 7 bases. Germline V gives CDR1 MNHEY, CDR2 SVGAGI. The CDR3 covers 15 residues. J lost 0 bases, V lost 5 bases, and 7 bases had no gene match. The CDR3 nucleotides are TGTGCCAGCAGTCACAGGGGCCTTAGCTCCTACGAGCAGTACTTC. This codes for CASSHRGLSSYEQYF.

DNA for the CDR3: TGTGCCAGCAGCTTGGGGTTAGGGGCTACCGGGGAGCTGTTTTTT. As protein: CASSLGLGATGELFF. The genes are TRBV5-6 and TRBJ2-2; possibly TRBD1 for D (5 bases). The V end was cut by 0 bases, the J end by 5 bases, with 11 bases between. This CDR3 is built from 15 residues. Germline CDR1 reads SGHDT; CDR2 reads YYEEEE.

The chain employs TRBV27 and TRBJ1-1; D is uncertain. CDR1 is MNHEY, CDR2 SMNVEV, per germline (reference sequence). Trimming removed 4 bases at V and 2 bases at J, with 11 bases between. This CDR3 is 14 amino acids long. CDR3 residues: CASSSRLGNTEAFF. CDR3 in DNA: TGTGCCAGCAGTTCTCGGTTGGGCAACACTGAAGCTTTCTTT.

The chain couples TRBV7-3 to TRBJ2-7, with a possible D match to TRBD1 (5 bases). V was cut by 5 bases and J by 6 bases, with 14 bases left in between. Per germline, CDR1 SGHTA and CDR2 FQGTGA. The CDR3 length is 13 residues. Here the CDR3 DNA reads TGTGCCAGCAGCCCCGACAAAAGGGGCGAGCAGTACTTC. Encoded protein: CASSPDKRGEQYF.

The chain combines TRBV28 with TRBJ2-5; 11 positions agree with TRBD2. The CDR3 covers 14 residues. Trimming took 8 bases from V and 2 from J; bases not matched to a gene: 4. The V gene's germline CDR1 is MDHEN and CDR2 SYDVKM. The CDR3 loop is CASGLAGGQETQYF. CDR3 DNA sequence: TGTGCCAGCGGCCTAGCGGGAGGACAAGAGACCCAGTACTTC.

The chain recombines TRBV2 with TRBJ2-1; D unclear. This CDR3 is 16 amino acids long. Between the trimmed V and J ends, which lost 7 bases and 3 bases, there was a span of 19 bases. Germline CDR1 and CDR2: SNHLY and FYNNEI. CDR3 sequence: CASNLGLPLIYNEQFF. The CDR3, as DNA: TGTGCCAGCAATTTAGGCCTCCCACTAATCTACAATGAGCAGTTCTTC.

This chain links TRBV4-1 with TRBJ2-1, with a weak D call TRBD2 (6 bases). Per the germline V gene, CDR1 is MGHRA and CDR2 is YSYEKL. Trimming shortened V by 5 bases and J by 6 bases, and 17 bases separated the two germline ends. The CDR3 extends over 15 amino acids. This CDR3 reads CASSYWLGGGNEQFF. Written as DNA, the CDR3 is TGCGCCAGCAGCTACTGGCTGGGGGGTGGCAATGAGCAGTTCTTC.

The V call is TRBV5-4, the J call TRBJ2-2; D remains unclear. Trimming left V 2 bases short and J 0 bases short, with 5 bases between. The CDR3 has 14 amino acids. CDR1 and CDR2 (germline): SGHNT, YYREEE (reference sequence). This chain's CDR3 is CASSFDTNTGELFF. The CDR3 nucleotides read TGTGCCAGCAGCTTCGACACGAACACCGGGGAGCTGTTTTTT.

This sequence joins TRBV6-6 and TRBJ2-7; 8 bases map to TRBD2. CDR1 MNHNY and CDR2 SVGAGI come from the germline V gene (reference sequence). CDR3 size: 14 residues. Trimming took 6 bases from V and 4 from J; bases not matched to a gene: 8. This chain's CDR3 is CASSDGGDGYEQYF. The CDR3 nucleotides read TGTGCCAGCAGCGACGGGGGGGACGGTTACGAGCAGTACTTC.

The chain couples TRBV2 to TRBJ2-3; 8 positions match TRBD1. The germline CDR1 and CDR2 sequences are SNHLY and FYNNEI. The CDR3 contains 14 residues. V was clipped by 2 bases and J by 9 bases; unmatched bases: 7. Here the CDR3 DNA reads TGTGCCAGCAGTGAAAGGACAGGGCCTGGGACGCAGTATTTT. This gives the protein CASSERTGPGTQYF.

The rearrangement joins TRBV15 to TRBJ2-1; 8 nucleotides align to TRBD2. The CDR3 runs to 16 residues. Germline CDR1 and CDR2: LNHNV and YYDKDF (reference sequence). The V gene end was trimmed by 1 base and the J gene end by 7 bases; junction bases not matched to a gene: 9. The CDR3 loop is CATSRGGGGGKNEQFF. In DNA form, the CDR3 reads TGTGCCACCAGCAGAGGGGGGGGCGGGGGGAAAAATGAGCAGTTCTTC.

CDR3 DNA sequence: TGTGCCAGTACCCCAGCCACAGGGAAAGCTAACTATGGCTACACCTTC. It encodes CASTPATGKANYGYTF. The J gene is TRBJ1-2, the V gene TRBV19; perhaps TRBD1 as D (6 bases). Germline CDR1 LNHDA, CDR2 SQIVND (reference sequence). V was shortened by 7 bases and J by 0 bases, with 18 bases between the two germline ends. CDR3 length: 16 amino acids.

V and J are TRBV27 and TRBJ1-6; 7 bases are shared with TRBD1. Germline V CDR1 and CDR2: MNHEY, SMNVEV (reference sequence). With V trimmed by 8 bases and J by 6 bases, 10 bases remained unmatched. The CDR3 is made up of 15 amino acids. For the CDR3, the DNA is TGTGCCAGCGGACGACAGGGAAGACGTAATTCACCCCTCCACTTT. It is translated as CASGRQGRRNSPLHF.

The gene calls are TRBV6-1 and TRBJ2-7; 10 bases are shared with TRBD1. CDR3 size: 16 residues. Germline V gives CDR1 MNHNS, CDR2 SASEGT. V shed 1 base and J 7 bases; nucleotides not matched to a gene: 10. The CDR3 spells CASSEVAGTGELEQYF. For the CDR3, the DNA is TGTGCCAGCAGTGAAGTGGCCGGGACAGGGGAATTAGAGCAGTACTTC.

The CDR3 nucleotides are TGTGCCAGCAGCTCACCTCGGGCGGGGGGGCGCGATACGCAGTATTTT. The encoded protein is CASSSPRAGGRDTQYF. The chain employs TRBV11-2 and TRBJ2-3, with 9 bases matching TRBD2. Germline CDR1 and CDR2: SGHAT and FQNNGV. There are 16 residues in the CDR3. V lost 4 bases and J lost 6; bases outside the gene matches: 11. The full variable domain, with the rest looked up from reference TRBV11-2 and TRBJ2-3, is EAGVAQSPRYKIIEKRQSVAFWCNPISGHATLYWYQQILGQGPKLLIQFQNNGVVDDSQLPKDRFSAERLKGVDSTLKIQPAKLEDSAVYLCASSSPRAGGRDTQYFGPGTRLTVL.

The CDR3 protein is CASSLGGTGGIGELFF. The CDR3 DNA reads as TGTGCCAGCAGCTTAGGTGGTACAGGGGGTATCGGGGAGCTGTTTTTT. The chain recombines TRBV7-2 with TRBJ2-2, with TRBD1 identical over 8 bases. Germline CDR1 and CDR2: SGHTA and FQGNSA. This CDR3 has 16 amino acids. Trimming removed 1 base from V and 7 bases from J; junction bases left unmatched: 8.

The chain joins TRBV4-1 to TRBJ2-3; the D is unclear. The V gene's germline CDR1 is MGHRA and CDR2 YSYEKL. This CDR3 comprises 13 residues. V was clipped by 6 bases and J by 0 bases, with 7 bases between them. The CDR3 here is CASRRSSTDTQYF. In DNA form, the CDR3 reads TGCGCCAGCAGGAGGTCTAGCACAGATACGCAGTATTTT.

The chain employs TRBV6-1 and TRBJ2-5; D is ambiguous. V lost 7 bases and J lost 2, with 5 bases in between. CDR3 size: 11 residues. Germline V lookup: CDR1 MNHNS, CDR2 SASEGT. The CDR3 sequence is CASNPQETQYF. Written as DNA, the CDR3 is TGTGCCAGCAATCCTCAAGAGACCCAGTACTTC.

By frequency, this clone registers medium-sized. J is TRBJ1-1 and V is TRBV5-1, with 7 nucleotides matching TRBD1. Germline CDR1 and CDR2: SGHRS and YFSETQ. The CDR3 contains 14 residues. The junction had 6 bases not matched to a gene; V was cut back by 3 bases and J by 4 bases. CDR3 residues: CASSWNPGGTEAFF. CDR3 DNA: TGCGCCAGCAGCTGGAATCCAGGGGGCACTGAAGCTTTCTTT. Looking up the rest from reference TRBV5-1 and TRBJ1-1 gives the full variable domain: KAGVTQTPRYLIKTRGQQVTLSCSPISGHRSVSWYQQTPGQGLQFLFEYFSETQRNKGNFPGRFSGRQFSNSRSEMNVSTLELGDSALYLCASSWNPGGTEAFFGQGTRLTVV.

The chain carries TRBV6-5 and TRBJ1-1; possible D gene TRBD1, 6 bases. This CDR3 region has 13 residues. Germline CDR1 MNHEY, CDR2 SVGAGI. Trimming shortened V by 7 bases and J by 1 base, and 10 bases separated the two germline ends. CDR3 sequence (DNA): TGTGCCAGCACCTCGACAGGGAACACTGAAGCTTTCTTT. It codes for CASTSTGNTEAFF.

The genes are TRBV21-1 and TRBJ1-2; the listed D gene, TRBD1, was not tested against the DNA. TRBV21-1 constitutes a pseudogene. There are 15 residues in the CDR3. CDR3 coding DNA: TGTGCCAGCACCATTCTCAGGACAAGACTCTATGGCTACACCTTC. Its translation is CASTILRTRLYGYTF.

The chain combines TRBV28 with TRBJ1-2; TRBD1 aligns across 7 bases. Germline CDR1 reads MDHEN; CDR2 reads SYDVKM. Trimming at V came to 5 bases and at J to 1 base, leaving 7 bases not matched to a gene. The CDR3 spans 15 residues. This CDR3 is CASSARPGGNYGYTF. Here the CDR3 DNA reads TGTGCCAGCAGTGCCCGCCCAGGGGGTAACTATGGCTACACCTTC.

The chain employs TRBV18 and TRBJ2-7; TRBD1 matches at 9 bases. Germline V gene lookup returns CDR1 KGHSH and CDR2 LQKENI. The CDR3 covers 15 residues. V was pared by 2 bases and J by 5 bases, with 7 bases of the junction left unmatched. The CDR3 DNA reads as TGTGCCAGCTCACCAATGGGGACAGGGCTTCACGAGCAGTACTTC. It specifies CASSPMGTGLHEQYF.

This sequence joins TRBV25-1 and TRBJ1-2; 11 bases align to TRBD1. Trimming removed 2 bases from V and 0 bases from J; junction bases left unmatched: 5. The CDR3 totals 17 residues. Germline V gene data show CDR1 as MGHDK and CDR2 as SYGVNS. CDR3 coding DNA: TGTGCCAGCAGTGAAGGGACAGGGGGATTTGCTAACTATGGCTACACCTTC. This translates into CASSEGTGGFANYGYTF.

The chain has TRBV7-2 and TRBJ1-2; D gene ambiguous. CDR1 and CDR2 (germline): SGHTA, FQGNSA. Trimming took 5 bases from V and 2 from J, leaving 15 bases between them. The CDR3 is 15 residues long. In DNA form, the CDR3 reads TGTGCCAGCAGCGAACGACCGGGTGAAAACTATGGCTACACCTTC. Translation: CASSERPGENYGYTF.